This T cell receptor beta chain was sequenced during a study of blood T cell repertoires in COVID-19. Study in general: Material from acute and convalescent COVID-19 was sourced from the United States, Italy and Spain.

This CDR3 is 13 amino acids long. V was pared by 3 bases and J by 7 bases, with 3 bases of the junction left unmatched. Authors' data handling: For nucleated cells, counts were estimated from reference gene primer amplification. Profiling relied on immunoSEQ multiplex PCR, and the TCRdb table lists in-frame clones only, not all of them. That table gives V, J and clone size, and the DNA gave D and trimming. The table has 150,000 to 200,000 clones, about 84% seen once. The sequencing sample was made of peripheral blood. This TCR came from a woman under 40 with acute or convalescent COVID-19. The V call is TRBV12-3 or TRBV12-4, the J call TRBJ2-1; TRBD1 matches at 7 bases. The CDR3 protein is CASSLEQGNEQFF. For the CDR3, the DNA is TGTGCCAGCAGTTTGGAACAGGGGAATGAGCAGTTCTTC.